A selection of T cell receptor beta chains follows, all from one sample in a study of quantifying T cell responses using KT2 cells. From the UMI-ligation and nested PCR reads, TCRdb called clonotypes with MiXCR, one entry per CDR3 protein. The sample yields over 40,000 distinct CDR3 sequences, 11% seen once. Sequenced input: PBMCs spiked with cells of the T cell clone KT2. These receptors all come from a human donor. Both conserved end residues are part of each CDR3. Part of the rows lack a size; the others show once, few, many or a class for expanded clones.

v_call	clone_size	j_call	cdr3_aa
TRBV12-3/TRBV12-4	few	TRBJ1-4	CASTNQGSNEKLFF
TRBV9	many	TRBJ2-1	CASSVLGLNYNEQFF
TRBV3-1	few	TRBJ2-7	CASSQGSGGFYEQYF
TRBV6-2/TRBV6-3	-	TRBJ2-6	CASSYLTSGANVLTF
TRBV27	few	TRBJ1-5	CASSFEGSNQPQHF
TRBV5-1	few	TRBJ2-5	CASSAGPTGGGETQYF
TRBV6-6	many	TRBJ2-7	CASSYLDLLTYEQYF
TRBV11-2	many	TRBJ1-1	CASSFSQNTEAFF
TRBV27	few	TRBJ2-1	CVAAGEIEQFF
TRBV20-1	many	TRBJ2-3	CSARDLTGRGTDTQYF
TRBV6-4	many	TRBJ2-3	CASSDSAGGPDTQYF
TRBV5-5	few	TRBJ2-7	CASSLGGLAIRVYEQYF
TRBV6-5	-	TRBJ2-5	CASSYNRPTSGGTQYF
TRBV27	-	TRBJ2-1	CASSFTPYNEQFF
TRBV18	-	TRBJ1-3	CASSPGAGETIYF
TRBV6-5	many	TRBJ2-5	CASSKLGLGETQYF
TRBV20-1	few	TRBJ2-2	CSARDFLQGNTGELFF
TRBV6-4	-	TRBJ2-3	CASSGGQGETDTQYF
TRBV6-4	-	TRBJ2-3	CASRTSGASDTQYF
TRBV7-2	-	TRBJ2-1	CASSLVAGAGNEQFF
TRBV2	-	TRBJ1-2	CASSEGFRTVRGYTF
TRBV12-3/TRBV12-4	-	TRBJ2-7	CASSPLSWTESSYEQYF
TRBV5-1	few	TRBJ2-1	CASSPVRDRGLHEQFF